The T cell receptor (beta chain) described here comes from a study of T cell changes during pregnancy in multiple sclerosis. This CDR3 has 15 residues. CDR1 and CDR2 (germline): SEHNR, FQNEAQ (reference sequence). V was clipped by 7 bases and J by 0 bases; unmatched bases: 5. Profiled with immunoSEQ multiplex PCR; TCRdb holds only in-frame clones, not every one. The profile shows tens of thousands of clones, roughly nine tenths of them singletons. This receptor was taken from a female donor with multiple sclerosis, enrolled in a pregnancy study. The rearrangement uses TRBV7-9 and TRBJ2-7; 11 bases fit TRBD2. Material: CD8+ T cells from peripheral blood mononuclear cells, obtained in the second trimester of pregnancy. The CDR3 protein is CASISSGGTSYEQYF. CDR3 DNA sequence: TGTGCCAGCATCTCTAGCGGGGGGACCTCCTACGAGCAGTACTTC.